These T cell receptor beta chains were read from a single sample in a study of regulatory T cells in long-lasting Graves disease. MiXCR, applied by TCRdb to the multiplex PCR reads, yields one record per CDR3 protein. The table lists about 560,000 distinct CDR3 sequences, roughly 15% of them singletons, with more than 10% in the top ten. The sample was also linked to a second study, of T cells in Graves' hyperthyroidism and ophthalmopathy.

The input for sequencing was peripheral blood mononuclear cells (PBMCs), taken at new diagnosis, from a patient treated with antithyroid drugs. The receptors were sampled from a man aged 18-30 years with Graves disease. The CDR3 runs from the conserved cysteine through the conserved F or W. The D gene is left open where the match is weak. For some rows the clone size is stated as once, few or many, or as a class when expanded; others skip it.

v_gene	j_gene	abundance	d_gene	CDR3aa	CDR3nt
TRBV7-2	TRBJ1-5	many	TRBD1	CASSPQGVYSNQPQHF	TGTGCCAGCAGCCCCCAGGGGGTCTATAGCAATCAGCCCCAGCATTTT
TRBV5-1	TRBJ2-1	.	TRBD2	CASSPGGTSEQFF	TGCGCCAGCAGCCCCGGAGGGACTAGCGAGCAGTTCTTC
TRBV30	TRBJ2-7	.	TRBD2	CAWSVSGLADGQYF	TGTGCCTGGAGTGTATCGGGACTAGCGGACGGGCAGTACTTC
TRBV29-1	TRBJ2-7	many	.	CSVELFYEQYF	TGCAGCGTTGAACTCTTCTACGAGCAGTACTTC
TRBV28	TRBJ2-5	many	.	CASSLRQPQETQYF	TGTGCCAGCAGTCTGAGGCAGCCGCAAGAGACCCAGTACTTC
TRBV20-1	TRBJ2-7	.	TRBD1	CSAEIPGQGLEQYF	TGCAGTGCTGAGATTCCGGGACAGGGTCTCGAGCAGTACTTC
TRBV7-2	TRBJ2-6	few	.	CASSFNPPGNSGANVLTF	TGTGCCAGCAGCTTCAACCCCCCAGGGAACTCTGGGGCCAACGTCCTGACTTTC
TRBV18	TRBJ1-5	many	TRBD1	CASSLGQGVGQPQHF	TGTGCCAGCTCACTCGGACAGGGTGTCGGTCAGCCCCAGCATTTT
TRBV19	TRBJ2-2	.	.	CASTTDGANTGELFF	TGTGCCAGTACTACCGACGGCGCGAACACCGGGGAGCTGTTTTTT
TRBV4-1	TRBJ2-1	.	.	CASSRDARSLYNEQFF	TGCGCCAGCAGCCGTGACGCTAGGAGTCTCTACAATGAGCAGTTCTTC
TRBV3-1	TRBJ2-7	many	.	CASSLQGTGRSSYEQYF	TGTGCCAGCAGCCTCCAGGGGACCGGTCGTAGCTCCTACGAGCAGTACTTC
TRBV12-3/TRBV12-4	TRBJ1-2	many	.	CASNSGGVSYGYTF	TGTGCCAGCAATTCTGGAGGGGTTAGCTATGGCTACACCTTC
TRBV5-8	TRBJ2-5	many	.	CASSPGTPETQYF	TGTGCCAGCAGCCCCGGGACCCCAGAGACCCAGTACTTC
TRBV2	TRBJ1-5	many	.	CASSDDSPGSPNQPQHF	TGTGCCAGCAGTGATGACTCACCCGGGAGCCCGAATCAGCCCCAGCATTTT
TRBV5-6	TRBJ1-1	few	TRBD1	CASSEGTGGPYTEAFF	TGTGCCAGCAGCGAAGGGACAGGGGGCCCGTACACTGAAGCTTTCTTT
TRBV27	TRBJ1-1	many	.	CASSLVGRGNTEAFF	TGTGCCAGCAGTTTGGTTGGGAGAGGGAACACTGAAGCTTTCTTT
TRBV30	TRBJ1-1	many	.	CAWSVGDTEAFF	TGTGCCTGGAGTGTAGGTGACACTGAAGCTTTCTTT
TRBV29-1	TRBJ2-7	few	.	CSVVGTDSSYEQYF	TGCAGCGTAGTCGGGACCGACAGCTCCTACGAGCAGTACTTC
TRBV19	TRBJ1-5	few	.	CASPPRPGAQHF	TGTGCCAGTCCGCCCCGACCGGGGGCCCAGCATTTT
TRBV3-1	TRBJ2-3	many	.	CASSQTARADTQYF	TGTGCCAGCAGCCAGACCGCTAGGGCAGATACGCAGTATTTT
TRBV3-1	TRBJ1-2	many	TRBD1	CASSSWGQGDGYTF	TGTGCCAGCAGCTCATGGGGACAGGGGGATGGCTACACCTTC
TRBV4-2	TRBJ1-1	few	.	CASSLSSGFMNTEAFF	TGTGCCAGCAGCTTATCATCAGGGTTCATGAACACTGAAGCTTTCTTT
TRBV19	TRBJ1-1	few	.	CASSIAGEMNTEAFF	TGTGCCAGTAGTATAGCAGGGGAGATGAACACTGAAGCTTTCTTT
TRBV2	TRBJ1-2	many	TRBD1	CASSESVFSDRANYGYTF	TGTGCCAGCAGTGAGTCGGTCTTTTCGGACAGGGCAAACTATGGCTACACCTTC
TRBV7-9	TRBJ2-1	many	.	CASSLGQGEEFF	TGTGCCAGCAGCTTAGGTCAGGGGGAGGAGTTCTTC
TRBV27	TRBJ1-1	.	.	CASTPGSGWDTEAFF	TGTGCCAGCACCCCGGGTTCAGGGTGGGACACTGAAGCTTTCTTT
TRBV6-2/TRBV6-3	TRBJ2-2	few	TRBD2	CASSSGLDSGIMHTGELFF	TGTGCCAGCAGCTCCGGTCTGGATAGCGGGATAATGCACACCGGGGAGCTGTTTTTT
TRBV12-3/TRBV12-4	TRBJ1-4	many	.	CASSQQGPPNEKLFF	TGTGCCAGCTCTCAGCAGGGACCACCTAATGAAAAACTGTTTTTT
TRBV28	TRBJ2-5	many	.	CASSQIGGETQYF	TGTGCCAGCAGCCAAATCGGCGGGGAGACCCAGTACTTC
TRBV29-1	TRBJ2-7	.	.	CSVESGGSYEQYF	TGCAGCGTTGAGTCTGGCGGGTCCTACGAGCAGTACTTC
TRBV6-5	TRBJ2-7	many	TRBD2	CASSYGGSGKRYEQYF	TGTGCCAGCAGTTACGGGGGGAGCGGGAAACGGTACGAGCAGTACTTC
TRBV2	TRBJ1-2	few	.	CASTLPGVRGYTF	TGTGCCAGCACCCTCCCGGGGGTTCGTGGCTACACCTTC
TRBV7-9	TRBJ2-3	few	.	CASGRATDTQYF	TGTGCCAGCGGTCGGGCCACAGATACGCAGTATTTT
TRBV11-3	TRBJ2-1	many	TRBD2	CASSPSGRFNNEQFF	TGTGCCAGCAGCCCTAGCGGGAGGTTCAACAATGAGCAGTTCTTC
TRBV9	TRBJ2-1	few	TRBD2	CASSAGGFDSDEQFF	TGTGCCAGCAGCGCGGGAGGCTTCGACTCAGATGAGCAGTTCTTC
TRBV20-1	TRBJ2-5	many	.	CSARDVAKKTQYF	TGCAGTGCTAGAGATGTCGCCAAGAAGACCCAGTACTTC
TRBV6-2/TRBV6-3	TRBJ1-2	few	.	CASRPHSGYGYTF	TGTGCCAGCAGGCCCCACAGTGGCTATGGCTACACCTTC
TRBV6-2/TRBV6-3	TRBJ1-5	.	.	CASSEANHQPQHF	TGTGCCAGCAGTGAAGCGAATCATCAGCCCCAGCATTTT
TRBV6-5	TRBJ2-3	.	TRBD2	CASSYGGSGDTQYF	TGTGCCAGCAGTTACGGCGGGAGTGGAGATACGCAGTATTTT
TRBV12-3/TRBV12-4	TRBJ2-1	many	TRBD2	CASSLSGGSEQFF	TGTGCCAGCAGTTTGAGCGGCGGGAGCGAGCAGTTCTTC
TRBV6-1	TRBJ1-6	many	.	CASSASPGDNSPLHF	TGTGCCAGCAGCGCATCCCCGGGGGATAATTCACCCCTCCACTTT
TRBV3-1	TRBJ1-1	.	.	CASSQDPGGLRAFF	TGTGCCAGCAGCCAAGATCCGGGGGGCCTAAGGGCTTTCTTT
TRBV27	TRBJ2-1	.	TRBD2	CASSLSGSGRYNEQFF	TGTGCCAGCAGTTTGAGCGGGAGCGGGCGCTACAATGAGCAGTTCTTC
TRBV28	TRBJ2-2	few	.	CASSFRGVVWSGELFF	TGTGCCAGCAGTTTCCGTGGGGTAGTTTGGTCCGGGGAGCTGTTTTTT
TRBV7-6	TRBJ2-5	.	.	CASSLSATGGQETQYF	TGTGCCAGCAGCTTAAGCGCAACAGGTGGTCAAGAGACCCAGTACTTC
TRBV4-1	TRBJ2-7	many	.	CASSQAGYEQYF	TGTGCCAGCAGCCAAGCCGGCTACGAGCAGTACTTC
TRBV6-1	TRBJ1-2	.	.	CASTLGVNGYTF	TGTGCCAGCACCCTTGGAGTAAATGGCTACACCTTC
TRBV18	TRBJ2-5	few	.	CASSRGWRFLQETQYF	TGTGCCAGCTCACGAGGTTGGCGGTTTCTCCAAGAGACCCAGTACTTC